This T cell receptor (beta chain) is drawn from a study of cytomegalovirus exposure and HLA in healthy donors. Points from the study as a whole: For most TCR beta V segments, an earlier analysis put the productive rate at about 87% or about 30% of the time. What a later analysis reportedly showed was that an Asian-associated ancestry cluster had fewer N-insertions than the approximately 700-donor mean.

Of note for this clone: Antigen unknown.

With 60 Vbeta and 13 Jbeta primers, the PCR was carried out. Assay used: immunoSEQ multiplex PCR; TCRdb lists only in-frame clones, some missing. The sample includes around 140,000 clones, 80% of them seen just once. From germline, CDR1 is MGHRA and CDR2 YSYEKL. V shed 4 bases, J shed 3 bases, and the junction held 4 bases outside the gene matches. CDR3 length equals 15 residues. The J gene is TRBJ2-2, the V gene TRBV4-1; 8 bases map to TRBD1. Specimen: PBMCs. The sequence was obtained from a man between 45 and 60 years old in good health and CMV-seronegative. CDR3 in DNA: TGCGCCAGCAGCCGAATGACAGGGGACACCGGGGAGCTGTTTTTT. Its protein product is CASSRMTGDTGELFF.